The 8 T cell receptor beta chains presented below share a single source sample, sequenced in a study of blood T cells in healthy people across ages. Through a sample-barcoded 5' primer and a J-beta primer mix, a second PCR was run for roughly 6 to 12 cycles. TCRdb analysed the 5' RACE reads with MiXCR anew, one entry per CDR3 protein. The repertoire consists of 1.8 million or so distinct CDR3 sequences, with approximately 40% occurring once and the leading ten covering more than 20%. The specimen was blood. The receptor source for this set is a human donor in good health.

The chain links TRBV4-1 to TRBJ2-3; D is possibly TRBD2 (6 bases). Trimming took 3 bases from V and 11 from J, leaving 12 bases between them. The CDR3 runs to 12 residues. Looked up from germline, CDR1 is MGHRA and CDR2 is YSYEKL. For the CDR3, the DNA is TGCGCCAGCAGCCATCCGACTAGTGAGCAGTATTTT. Translation: CASSHPTSEQYF.

This clonotype was observed a few times. This sequence joins TRBV4-3 and TRBJ2-5; D unclear. The CDR3 length is 15 residues. Germline lookup yields CDR1 LGHNA and CDR2 YSLEER. The germline V and J ends were trimmed by 0 bases and 1 base, with 9 bases remaining between them. The CDR3 nucleotides read TGCGCCAGCAGCCAAGAAGGGCTAATCCAAGAGACCCAGTACTTC. Its translation is CASSQEGLIQETQYF.

This clonotype was counted only a few times. The V call is TRBV10-3, the J call TRBJ2-1, with 12 bases aligning to TRBD1. Germline V gene lookup returns CDR1 ENHRY and CDR2 SYGVKD. The CDR3 runs 17 residues. J lost 1 base, V lost 8 bases, and 9 bases had no gene match. The CDR3 sequence is CAIARDRGRRSYNEQFF. Here the CDR3 DNA reads TGTGCCATCGCCCGGGACAGGGGGCGGAGGTCCTACAATGAGCAGTTCTTC.

This sequence joins TRBV27 and TRBJ1-4; no clear D. The CDR3 is made up of 12 amino acids. V was trimmed by 8 bases and J by 7 bases, leaving 11 bases between them. The germline V gene has CDR1 MNHEY and CDR2 SMNVEV (reference sequence). CDR3 bases: TGTGCCAGCGGGCCCTGGGCTGAAAAACTGTTTTTT. Its protein is CASGPWAEKLFF. Looking up the rest from reference TRBV27 and TRBJ1-4 gives the full variable domain: EAQVTQNPRYLITVTGKKLTVTCSQNMNHEYMSWYRQDPGLGLRQIYYSMNVEVTDKGDVPEGYKVSRKEKRNFPLILESPSPNQTSLYFCASGPWAEKLFFGSGTQLSVL.

The chain recombines TRBV6-1 with TRBJ2-2; the D call may be TRBD1 or TRBD2 (5 bases each). The V and J ends lost 2 bases and 5 bases respectively, with 21 bases between them. The CDR3 loop spans 18 amino acids. Germline-derived CDR1 and CDR2 are MNHNS and SASEGT. DNA of the CDR3: TGTGCCAGCAGTGAACCCCGGGACCGCAACAAGAAAACCGGGGAGCTGTTTTTT. Its protein product is CASSEPRDRNKKTGELFF.

The J gene is TRBJ1-2, the V gene TRBV6-2 or TRBV6-3; D is possibly TRBD1 (5 bases). The length of the CDR3 is 13 residues. Looked up from germline, CDR1 is MNHEY and CDR2 is SVGEGT. Deletions cut 6 bases from V and 10 bases from J, with 18 bases between. The CDR3 reads CASSPILTVLYTF. The DNA of the CDR3 is TGTGCCAGCAGCCCGATCTTGACAGTTCTCTACACCTTC.

This rearrangement joins TRBV14 to TRBJ2-4; 11 bases fit TRBD2. Trimming cost V 4 bases and J 0 bases; bases outside gene matches: 8. The CDR3 has 18 amino acids. In germline, CDR1 is SGHDN, CDR2 FVKESK. In DNA, the CDR3 is TGTGCCAGCAGCCCTGGACTAGCGGGCAGGCTAGCCAAAAACATTCAGTACTTC. Translation gives CASSPGLAGRLAKNIQYF.

The V gene is TRBV18, the J gene TRBJ2-1; 8 bases agree with TRBD2. CDR3 length equals 15 residues. J was trimmed by 8 bases and V by 6 bases; bases with no gene match: 12. CDR1 is KGHSH and CDR2 is LQKENI in the germline V gene. The CDR3 is CASSLGLAGPHEQFF. In DNA form, the CDR3 reads TGTGCCAGCTCCCTCGGACTAGCAGGTCCCCATGAGCAGTTCTTC.